The 21 T cell receptor beta chains in this list originate from one sample, sequenced in a study of blood T cell repertoires in COVID-19. TCRdb keeps only in-frame clones here, not all; method: immunoSEQ multiplex PCR. This sample has around 67,000 clones, with around 82% found just once. The sample comprised peripheral blood. The source of these receptors is a man older than 75 with active COVID-19.

The chain uses TRBV7-8 and TRBJ1-1; weak D call: TRBD1 (5 bases). This CDR3 spans 15 amino acids. V shed 5 bases and J shed 1 base, with 14 bases lying between them. Germline assignment: CDR1 SGHVS and CDR2 FQNEAQ. CDR3 sequence reads: CASSPRAGPNTEAFF. In nucleotides, the CDR3 is TGTGCCAGCAGCCCAAGGGCGGGACCGAACACTGAAGCTTTCTTT.

The chain couples TRBV6-5 to TRBJ2-7, with a weak D call TRBD1 (6 bases). The germline V gene has CDR1 MNHEY and CDR2 SVGAGI. V shed 8 bases and J shed 3 bases, with 14 bases lying between them. The CDR3 loop spans 13 amino acids. CDR3 nucleotide sequence: TGTGCCAGCGCCTTAAGACAGGTCTACGAGCAGTACTTC. Its translation: CASALRQVYEQYF.

This clone was counted ten times or more. The V gene is TRBV7-8, the J gene TRBJ2-1; 9 bases map to TRBD2. CDR1 SGHVS and CDR2 FQNEAQ come from the germline V gene. V gave up 4 bases and J gave up 8 bases; unmatched junction bases: 12. CDR3 size: 16 residues. In DNA, the CDR3 is TGTGCCAGCAGCTCAGAGCGAGTAGCGGGAGCCTATGAGCAGTTCTTC. Encoded protein: CASSSERVAGAYEQFF.

This chain uses TRBV19 with TRBJ1-3, with D hard to call. Trimming removed 11 bases from V and 0 bases from J, with 17 bases in between. The CDR3 covers 15 residues. Germline CDR1 and CDR2: LNHDA and SQIVND (reference sequence). The CDR3 region is CAGSVGVGSGNTIYF. CDR3 sequence (DNA): TGTGCCGGTTCGGTCGGGGTCGGCTCTGGAAACACCATATATTTT.

This chain uses TRBV4-1 with TRBJ2-4; D uncertain. The germline gives CDR1 MGHRA, CDR2 YSYEKL. This CDR3 comprises 15 residues. Trimming cost V 4 bases and J 0 bases, with 10 bases left between them. The DNA for the CDR3 is TGCGCCAGCAGCCCAGAGACTTTAGCCAAAAACATTCAGTACTTC. Amino acids: CASSPETLAKNIQYF.

V usage is TRBV4-3 and J usage is TRBJ1-1; TRBD1 is a possible D gene (6 bases). CDR1 LGHNA and CDR2 YSLEER come from the germline V gene. There are 18 residues in the CDR3. Trimming removed 0 bases from V and 2 bases from J, with 19 bases in between. The CDR3 is CASSQELLGGAKNTEAFF. For the CDR3, the DNA is TGCGCCAGCAGCCAAGAACTCTTAGGGGGGGCCAAAAACACTGAAGCTTTCTTT.

The V call is TRBV27, the J call TRBJ1-1, with D perhaps matching TRBD1 (5 bases). The V gene's germline CDR1 is MNHEY and CDR2 SMNVEV (reference sequence). The CDR3 consists of 15 residues. V was pared by 4 bases and J by 6 bases, with 18 bases between. The CDR3 reads CASSSQGSGTAEAFF. CDR3 DNA sequence: TGTGCCAGCAGTTCCCAGGGAAGTGGTACGGCTGAAGCTTTCTTT.

This clone was seen once. The genes are TRBV4-2 and TRBJ2-1, with 8 bases fitting TRBD1. J was trimmed by 7 bases and V by 7 bases; bases with no gene match: 12. This CDR3 is built from 15 residues. From germline, CDR1 is LGHNA and CDR2 YNFKEQ. As DNA, the CDR3 is TGTGCCAGCAACCGGGACAGGAATACAATTAATGAGCAGTTCTTC. It yields the protein CASNRDRNTINEQFF.

This clone occurred a few times. The sample contains more than one DNA sequence encoding this CDR3. The chain recombines TRBV4-3 with TRBJ2-1; weak D call: TRBD1 (6 bases). The V and J ends lost 0 bases and 3 bases respectively, with 12 bases between them. Germline values: CDR1 LGHNA, CDR2 YSLEER. CDR3 length: 16 amino acids. CDR3 coding DNA: TGCGCCAGCAGCCAAGATGGGGCAGGGGTCTACAATGAGCAGTTCTTC. Its protein is CASSQDGAGVYNEQFF.

V gene TRBV16 combines with J gene TRBJ2-4; D gene ambiguous. Germline CDR1 reads KGHSY; CDR2 reads FQNENV. The CDR3 has 15 amino acids. V gave up 0 bases and J gave up 0 bases, with 6 bases separating them. CDR3: CASSQSRVAKNIQYF. The CDR3 region has the DNA TGTGCCAGCAGCCAATCTCGCGTAGCCAAAAACATTCAGTACTTC.

The J gene is TRBJ2-5, the V gene TRBV6-2 or TRBV6-3; D may be TRBD2 (6 bases). This CDR3 has 14 amino acids. V shed 5 bases and J shed 1 base, with 11 bases lying between them. Germline V gene data show CDR1 as MNHEY and CDR2 as SVGEGT. CDR3 sequence reads: CASSTGDSQETQYF. DNA for the CDR3: TGTGCCAGCAGTACGGGAGATAGCCAAGAGACCCAGTACTTC.

The V gene is TRBV9, the J gene TRBJ2-5, with 9 bases that match TRBD2. The CDR3 sequence is 15 residues long. The J segment lost 10 bases and the V segment lost 2 bases, leaving 12 bases of the junction unmatched. Per germline, CDR1 SGDLS and CDR2 YYNGEE. The CDR3 nucleotides are TGTGCCAGCAGCGTTGGCGGGGGGGGCCGGTGGGACCAGTACTTC. It specifies CASSVGGGGRWDQYF.

This clone was detected once. The V and J genes are TRBV27 and TRBJ2-1; 10 nucleotides match TRBD2. J lost 9 bases, V lost 7 bases, and 9 bases had no gene match. The CDR3 sequence is 14 residues long. The germline V gene has CDR1 MNHEY and CDR2 SMNVEV (reference sequence). CDR3 bases: TGTGCCAGCAAGGCTAGCGGGAGAGCGGGTGAGCAGTTCTTC. Amino acids: CASKASGRAGEQFF.

The chain combines TRBV10-1 with TRBJ1-2, with D possibly matching TRBD1 (6 bases). In germline, CDR1 is WNHNN, CDR2 SYGVQD (reference sequence). The length of the CDR3 is 13 residues. The V and J ends lost 3 bases and 6 bases respectively, with 11 bases between them. CDR3 in DNA: TGCGCCAGCAGTGATCGAGGGGGTCATGGCTACACCTTC. Protein product: CASSDRGGHGYTF.

The CDR3 coding sequence is TGCGCCAGCAGCTTGAATTCGGGCAGGGAAGCGCGCACTGAAGCTTTCTTT. It is translated as CASSLNSGREARTEAFF. The chain employs TRBV5-1 and TRBJ1-1; maybe TRBD1 (5 bases). The V end was cut by 1 base, the J end by 4 bases, with 20 bases between. CDR3 length: 17 amino acids. Per germline, CDR1 SGHRS and CDR2 YFSETQ.

The table lists this clone with a count of one. The V and J genes are TRBV27 and TRBJ2-7; D might be TRBD1 (6 bases). V gave up 4 bases and J gave up 0 bases, with 19 bases separating them. In germline, CDR1 is MNHEY, CDR2 SMNVEV (reference sequence). The CDR3 has 17 amino acids. Written as DNA, the CDR3 is TGTGCCAGCAGTTCGAAATACCGGGACACTAGCTCCTACGAGCAGTACTTC. It translates to CASSSKYRDTSSYEQYF.

V is TRBV7-6 and J is TRBJ2-2, with TRBD2 matching 10 bases. V shed 4 bases and J 7 bases; nucleotides not matched to a gene: 3. Germline V gives CDR1 SGHVS, CDR2 FNYEAQ. The CDR3 is made up of 14 amino acids. The CDR3 protein is CASSSSGSHGELFF. In DNA form, the CDR3 reads TGTGCCAGCAGCTCTAGCGGGAGCCACGGGGAGCTGTTTTTT.

This sequence joins TRBV11-2 and TRBJ1-1; TRBD1 matches 7 bases. CDR3 length equals 18 residues. Germline values: CDR1 SGHAT, CDR2 FQNNGV. Trimming removed 3 bases from V and 0 bases from J; junction bases left unmatched: 13. DNA of the CDR3: TGTGCCAGCAGCTTCAGGGGGGTTATTATGTCTATGAACACTGAAGCTTTCTTT. The encoded protein is CASSFRGVIMSMNTEAFF.

The chain links TRBV7-3 to TRBJ2-2, with 8 bases lining up with TRBD1. The V and J ends lost 5 bases and 6 bases, in that order; junction bases with no gene match: 11. Germline V gene sequence: CDR1 SGHTA, CDR2 FQGTGA. The CDR3 length is 16 residues. The CDR3 DNA reads TGTGCCAGCAGCCCCCAGACAGGGGTAGGGTCCGGGGAGCTGTTTTTT. Protein product: CASSPQTGVGSGELFF.

The chain is built from TRBV27 and TRBJ2-1; TRBD2 matches at 9 bases. CDR1 is MNHEY and CDR2 is SMNVEV in the germline V gene (reference sequence). With 4 bases clipped from V and 3 bases from J, the junction kept 19 bases outside the gene matches. CDR3 length equals 20 residues. The CDR3 is CASSSNPIAGVVSSYNEQFF. Written as DNA, the CDR3 is TGTGCCAGCAGTTCCAACCCTATAGCGGGAGTGGTCTCGAGCTACAATGAGCAGTTCTTC.

V is TRBV10-3 and J is TRBJ2-3, with 8 bases that match TRBD2. The CDR3 has 17 amino acids. The J segment lost 8 bases and the V segment lost 2 bases, leaving 15 bases of the junction unmatched. Germline values: CDR1 ENHRY, CDR2 SYGVKD. CDR3 in DNA: TGTGCCATCAGTGAGACCCCCCCGGGGGGGATAGAGGGTACGCAGTATTTT. Protein product: CAISETPPGGIEGTQYF.